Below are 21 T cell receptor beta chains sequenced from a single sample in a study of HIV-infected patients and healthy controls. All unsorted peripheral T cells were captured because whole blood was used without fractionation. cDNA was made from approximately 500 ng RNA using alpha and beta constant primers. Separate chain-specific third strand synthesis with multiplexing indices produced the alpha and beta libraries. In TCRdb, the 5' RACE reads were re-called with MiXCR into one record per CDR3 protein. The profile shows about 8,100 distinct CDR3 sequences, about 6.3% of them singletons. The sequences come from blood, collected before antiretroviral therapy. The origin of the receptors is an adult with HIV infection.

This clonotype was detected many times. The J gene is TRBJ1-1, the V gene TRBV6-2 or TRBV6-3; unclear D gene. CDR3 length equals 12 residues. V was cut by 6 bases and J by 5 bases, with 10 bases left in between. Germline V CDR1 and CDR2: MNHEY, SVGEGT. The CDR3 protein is CASSEEATEAFF. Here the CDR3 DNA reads TGTGCCAGCAGCGAGGAAGCGACTGAAGCTTTCTTT.

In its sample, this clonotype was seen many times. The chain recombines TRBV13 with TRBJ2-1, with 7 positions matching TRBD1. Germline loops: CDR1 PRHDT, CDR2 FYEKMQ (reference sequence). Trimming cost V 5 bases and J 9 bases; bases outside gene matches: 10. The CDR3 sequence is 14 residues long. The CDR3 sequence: CASSGKTGIGEQFF. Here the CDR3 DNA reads TGTGCCAGCAGCGGCAAGACAGGGATCGGTGAGCAGTTCTTC.

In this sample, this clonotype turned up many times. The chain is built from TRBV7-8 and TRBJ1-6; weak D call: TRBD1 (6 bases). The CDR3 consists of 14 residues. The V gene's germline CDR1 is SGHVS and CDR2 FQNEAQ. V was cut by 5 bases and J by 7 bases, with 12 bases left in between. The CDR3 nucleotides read TGTGCCAGCAGCCCTAGTACAGGGAATTCACCCCTCCACTTT. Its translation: CASSPSTGNSPLHF.

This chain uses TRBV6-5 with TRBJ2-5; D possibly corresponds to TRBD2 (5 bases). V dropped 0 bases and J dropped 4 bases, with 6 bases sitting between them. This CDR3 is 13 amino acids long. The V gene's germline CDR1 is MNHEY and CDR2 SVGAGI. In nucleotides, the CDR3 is TGTGCCAGCAGTTACTCGAGGGTAGAGACCCAGTACTTC. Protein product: CASSYSRVETQYF.

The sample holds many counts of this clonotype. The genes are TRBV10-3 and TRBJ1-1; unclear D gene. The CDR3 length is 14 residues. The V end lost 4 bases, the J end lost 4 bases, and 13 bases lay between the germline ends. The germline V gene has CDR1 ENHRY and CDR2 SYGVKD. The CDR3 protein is CAISAVSWGTEAFF. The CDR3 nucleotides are TGTGCCATCAGTGCGGTAAGCTGGGGCACTGAAGCTTTCTTT.

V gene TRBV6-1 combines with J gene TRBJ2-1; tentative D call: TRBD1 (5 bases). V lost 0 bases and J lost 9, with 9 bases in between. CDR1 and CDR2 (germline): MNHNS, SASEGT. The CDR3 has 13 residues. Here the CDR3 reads CASSEAGLGEQFF. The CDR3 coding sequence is TGTGCCAGCAGTGAAGCGGGGCTCGGTGAGCAGTTCTTC.

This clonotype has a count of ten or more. As DNA, the CDR3 is TGCAGTGCTAGAGTGGGCGGGGGGGCGATGGTTGAGCAGTTCTTC. Residues: CSARVGGGAMVEQFF. This chain links TRBV20-1 with TRBJ2-1; 9 nucleotides line up with TRBD2. The germline gives CDR1 DFQATT, CDR2 SNEGSKA (reference sequence). The CDR3 loop spans 15 amino acids. Losses at the gene ends were 1 base for V and 9 bases for J; bases not matched to a gene: 10.

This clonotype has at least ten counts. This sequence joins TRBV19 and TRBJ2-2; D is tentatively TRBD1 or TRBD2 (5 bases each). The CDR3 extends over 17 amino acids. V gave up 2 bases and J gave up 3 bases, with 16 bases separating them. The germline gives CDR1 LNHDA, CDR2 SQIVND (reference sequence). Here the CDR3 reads CASSISWRQGYTGELFF. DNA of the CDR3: TGTGCCAGTAGTATAAGCTGGAGGCAGGGATACACCGGGGAGCTGTTTTTT.

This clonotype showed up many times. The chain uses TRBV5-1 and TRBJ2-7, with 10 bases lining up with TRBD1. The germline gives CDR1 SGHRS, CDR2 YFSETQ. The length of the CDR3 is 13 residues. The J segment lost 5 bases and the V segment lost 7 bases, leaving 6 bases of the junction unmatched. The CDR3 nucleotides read TGCGCCAGCGCCATGACAGGGGGCAACGAGCAGTACTTC. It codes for CASAMTGGNEQYF.

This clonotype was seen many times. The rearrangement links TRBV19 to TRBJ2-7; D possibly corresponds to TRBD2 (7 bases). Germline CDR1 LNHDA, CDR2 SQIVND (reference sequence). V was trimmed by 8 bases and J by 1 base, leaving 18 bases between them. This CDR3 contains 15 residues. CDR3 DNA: TGTGCCAGTTCCCCGGGGCGGGGGCCATCCTACGAGCAGTACGTC. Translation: CASSPGRGPSYEQYV.

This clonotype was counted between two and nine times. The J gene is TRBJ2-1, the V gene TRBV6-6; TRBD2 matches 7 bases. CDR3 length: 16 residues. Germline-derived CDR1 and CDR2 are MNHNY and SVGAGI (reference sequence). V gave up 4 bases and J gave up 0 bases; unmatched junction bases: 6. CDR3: CASSFLGGSSYNEQFF. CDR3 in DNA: TGTGCCAGCAGTTTCTTGGGCGGGAGCTCCTACAATGAGCAGTTCTTC.

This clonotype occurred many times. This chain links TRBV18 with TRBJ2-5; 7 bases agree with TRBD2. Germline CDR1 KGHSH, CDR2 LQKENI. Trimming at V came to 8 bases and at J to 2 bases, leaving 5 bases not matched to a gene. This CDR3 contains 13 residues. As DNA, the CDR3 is TGTGCCAGCCGCCCGGGGGGACAAGAGACCCAGTACTTC. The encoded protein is CASRPGGQETQYF.

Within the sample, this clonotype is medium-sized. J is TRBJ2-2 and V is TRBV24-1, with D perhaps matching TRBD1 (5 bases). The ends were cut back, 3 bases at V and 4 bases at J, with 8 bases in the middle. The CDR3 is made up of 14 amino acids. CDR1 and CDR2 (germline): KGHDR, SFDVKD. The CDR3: CATSDGAATGELFF. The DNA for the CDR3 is TGTGCCACCAGTGATGGGGCGGCCACCGGGGAGCTGTTTTTT.

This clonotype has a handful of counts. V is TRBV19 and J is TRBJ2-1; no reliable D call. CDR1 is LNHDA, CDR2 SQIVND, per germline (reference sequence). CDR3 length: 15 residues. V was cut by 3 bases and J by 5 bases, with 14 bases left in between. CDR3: CASSMPPGQHNEQFF. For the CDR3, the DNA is TGTGCCAGTAGTATGCCCCCGGGCCAACACAATGAGCAGTTCTTC.

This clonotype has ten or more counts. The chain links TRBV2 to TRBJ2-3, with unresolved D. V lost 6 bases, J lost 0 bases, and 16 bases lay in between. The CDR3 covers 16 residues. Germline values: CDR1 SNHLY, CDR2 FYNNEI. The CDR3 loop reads CASRETRVRSTDTQYF. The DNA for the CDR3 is TGTGCCAGCAGGGAAACCCGGGTGAGGAGCACAGATACGCAGTATTTT.

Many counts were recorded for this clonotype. The CDR3 DNA reads TGTGCCAGCAGACCAGACACAGATACGCAGTATTTT. It translates to CASRPDTDTQYF. The chain recombines TRBV7-9 with TRBJ2-3; the D is unclear. The CDR3 runs 12 residues. The ends were cut back, 6 bases at V and 2 bases at J, with 6 bases in the middle. Germline CDR1 is SEHNR and CDR2 is FQNEAQ (reference sequence).

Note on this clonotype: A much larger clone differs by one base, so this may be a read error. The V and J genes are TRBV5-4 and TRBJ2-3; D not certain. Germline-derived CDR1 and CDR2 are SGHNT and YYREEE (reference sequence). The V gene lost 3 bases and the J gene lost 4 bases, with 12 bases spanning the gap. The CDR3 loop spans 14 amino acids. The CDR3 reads CASSSTPYSDTQYF. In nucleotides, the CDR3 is TGTGCCAGCAGCTCAACCCCCTACTCAGATACGCAGTATTTT.

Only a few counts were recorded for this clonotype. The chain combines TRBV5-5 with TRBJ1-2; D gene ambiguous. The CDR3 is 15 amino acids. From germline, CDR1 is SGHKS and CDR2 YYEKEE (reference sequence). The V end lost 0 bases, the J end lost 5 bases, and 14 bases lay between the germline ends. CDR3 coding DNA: TGTGCCAGCAGCTTGGGTGGAGAAACCTGGTATGGCTACACCTTC. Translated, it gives CASSLGGETWYGYTF.

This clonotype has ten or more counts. CDR3 protein: CASSLRVGEKLFF. As DNA, the CDR3 is TGTGCCAGCAGCTTAAGGGTCGGGGAAAAACTGTTTTTT. This sequence joins TRBV7-9 and TRBJ1-4; the D is unclear. V lost 2 bases and J lost 8, with 9 bases in between. The CDR3 sequence is 13 residues long. Germline V gene sequence: CDR1 SEHNR, CDR2 FQNEAQ (reference sequence).

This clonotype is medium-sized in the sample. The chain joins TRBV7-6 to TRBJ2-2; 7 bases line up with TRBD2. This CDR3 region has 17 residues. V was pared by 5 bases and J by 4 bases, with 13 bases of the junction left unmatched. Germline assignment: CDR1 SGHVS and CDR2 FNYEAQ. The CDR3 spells CASSPRTSEAPTGELFF. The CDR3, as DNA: TGTGCCAGCAGCCCGCGAACTAGCGAGGCACCCACCGGGGAGCTGTTTTTT.

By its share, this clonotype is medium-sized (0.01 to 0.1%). The CDR3 protein is CASTLLSTGELFF. The CDR3 nucleotides are TGTGCCAGCACCCTGTTGAGCACCGGGGAGCTGTTTTTT. The chain couples TRBV6-5 to TRBJ2-2; D remains unclear. CDR3 length: 13 amino acids. Trimming cost V 7 bases and J 4 bases, with 10 bases left between them. CDR1 MNHEY and CDR2 SVGAGI come from the germline V gene.